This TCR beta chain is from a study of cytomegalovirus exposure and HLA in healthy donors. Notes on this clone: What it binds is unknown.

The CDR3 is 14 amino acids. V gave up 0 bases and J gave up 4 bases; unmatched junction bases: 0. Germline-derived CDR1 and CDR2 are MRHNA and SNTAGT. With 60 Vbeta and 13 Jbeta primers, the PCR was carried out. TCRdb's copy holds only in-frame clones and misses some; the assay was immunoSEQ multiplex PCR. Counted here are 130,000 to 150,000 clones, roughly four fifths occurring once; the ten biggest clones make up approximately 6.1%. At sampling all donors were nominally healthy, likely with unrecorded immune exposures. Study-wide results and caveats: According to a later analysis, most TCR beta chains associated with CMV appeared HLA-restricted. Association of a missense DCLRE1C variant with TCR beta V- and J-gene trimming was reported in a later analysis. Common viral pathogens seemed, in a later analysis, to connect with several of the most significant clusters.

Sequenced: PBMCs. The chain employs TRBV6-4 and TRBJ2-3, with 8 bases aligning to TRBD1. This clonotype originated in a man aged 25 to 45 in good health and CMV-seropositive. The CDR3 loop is CASSDSTGADTQYF. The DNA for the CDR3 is TGTGCCAGCAGTGACTCGACAGGGGCAGATACGCAGTATTTT.